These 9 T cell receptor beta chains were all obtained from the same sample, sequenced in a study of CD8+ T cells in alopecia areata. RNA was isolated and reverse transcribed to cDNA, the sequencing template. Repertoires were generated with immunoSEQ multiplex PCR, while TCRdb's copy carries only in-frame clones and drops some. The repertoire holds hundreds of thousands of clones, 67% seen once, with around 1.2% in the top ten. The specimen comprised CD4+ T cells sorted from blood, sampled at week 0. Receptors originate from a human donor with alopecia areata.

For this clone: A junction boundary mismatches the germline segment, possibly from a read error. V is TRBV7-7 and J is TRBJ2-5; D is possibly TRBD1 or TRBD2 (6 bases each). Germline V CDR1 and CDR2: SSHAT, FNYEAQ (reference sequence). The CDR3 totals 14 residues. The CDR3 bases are TGTGCTAGCAGCTTGGGGGGCTTACAAGAGACCCAGTACTTC. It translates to CASSLGGLQETQYF.

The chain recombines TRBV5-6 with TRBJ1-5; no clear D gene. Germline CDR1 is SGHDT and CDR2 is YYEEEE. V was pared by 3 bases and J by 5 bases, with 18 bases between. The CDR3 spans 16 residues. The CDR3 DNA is TGTGCCAGCAGCTCAACCCGATTAGAGCGCGATCAGCCCCAGCATTTT. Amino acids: CASSSTRLERDQPQHF.

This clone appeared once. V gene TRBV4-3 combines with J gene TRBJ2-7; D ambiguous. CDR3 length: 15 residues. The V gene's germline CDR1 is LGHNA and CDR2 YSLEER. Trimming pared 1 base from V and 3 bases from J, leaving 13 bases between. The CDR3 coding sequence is TGCGCCAGCAGCCAAGGGATGACTGCAAACTACGAGCAGTACTTC. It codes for CASSQGMTANYEQYF.

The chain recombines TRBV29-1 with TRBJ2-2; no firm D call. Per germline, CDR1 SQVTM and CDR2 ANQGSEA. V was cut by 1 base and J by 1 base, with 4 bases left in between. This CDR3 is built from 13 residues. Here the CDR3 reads CSVEVGNTGELFF. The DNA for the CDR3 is TGCAGCGTTGAAGTGGGGAACACCGGGGAGCTGTTTTTT.

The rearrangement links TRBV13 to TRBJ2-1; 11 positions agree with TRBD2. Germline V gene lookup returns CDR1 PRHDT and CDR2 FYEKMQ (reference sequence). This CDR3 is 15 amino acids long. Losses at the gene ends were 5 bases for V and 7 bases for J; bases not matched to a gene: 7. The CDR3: CASSITSGGGNEQFF. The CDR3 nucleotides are TGTGCCAGCAGCATAACTAGCGGGGGAGGAAATGAGCAGTTCTTC.

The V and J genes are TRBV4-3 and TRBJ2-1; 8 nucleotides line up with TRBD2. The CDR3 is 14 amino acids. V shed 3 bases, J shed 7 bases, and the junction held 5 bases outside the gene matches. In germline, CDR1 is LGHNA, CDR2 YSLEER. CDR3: CASSHGGAGNEQFF. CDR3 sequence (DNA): TGCGCCAGCAGCCACGGGGGGGCCGGGAATGAGCAGTTCTTC.

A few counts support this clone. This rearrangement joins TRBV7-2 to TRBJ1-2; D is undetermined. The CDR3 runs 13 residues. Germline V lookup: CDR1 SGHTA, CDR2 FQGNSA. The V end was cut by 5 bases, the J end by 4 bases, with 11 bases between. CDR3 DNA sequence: TGTGCCAGCAGCCTCCTCGGGTTCTATGGCTACACCTTC. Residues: CASSLLGFYGYTF.

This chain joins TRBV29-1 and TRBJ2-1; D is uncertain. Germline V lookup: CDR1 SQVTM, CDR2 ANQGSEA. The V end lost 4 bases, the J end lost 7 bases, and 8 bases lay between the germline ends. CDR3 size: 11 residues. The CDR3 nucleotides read TGCAGCGTTGGGGCGAGGAATGAGCAGTTCTTC. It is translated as CSVGARNEQFF.

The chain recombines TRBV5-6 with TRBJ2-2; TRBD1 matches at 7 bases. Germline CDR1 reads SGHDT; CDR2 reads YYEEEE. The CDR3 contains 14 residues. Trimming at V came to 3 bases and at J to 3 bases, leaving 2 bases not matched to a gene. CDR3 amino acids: CASSYDRDTGELFF. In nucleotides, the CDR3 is TGTGCCAGCAGCTACGACAGGGACACCGGGGAGCTGTTTTTT.